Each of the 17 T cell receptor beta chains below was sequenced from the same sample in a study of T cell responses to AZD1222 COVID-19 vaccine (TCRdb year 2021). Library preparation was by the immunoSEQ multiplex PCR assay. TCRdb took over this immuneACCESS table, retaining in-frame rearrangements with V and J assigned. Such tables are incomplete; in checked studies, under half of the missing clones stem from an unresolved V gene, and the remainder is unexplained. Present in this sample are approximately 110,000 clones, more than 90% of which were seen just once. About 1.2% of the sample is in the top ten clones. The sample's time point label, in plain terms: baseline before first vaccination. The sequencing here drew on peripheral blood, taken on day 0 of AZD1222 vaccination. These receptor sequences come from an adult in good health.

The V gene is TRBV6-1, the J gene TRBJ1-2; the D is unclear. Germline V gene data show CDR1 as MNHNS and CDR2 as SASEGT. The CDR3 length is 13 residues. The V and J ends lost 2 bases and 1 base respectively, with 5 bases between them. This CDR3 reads CASSESFNYGYTF. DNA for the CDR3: TGTGCCAGCAGTGAAAGCTTTAACTATGGCTACACCTTC.

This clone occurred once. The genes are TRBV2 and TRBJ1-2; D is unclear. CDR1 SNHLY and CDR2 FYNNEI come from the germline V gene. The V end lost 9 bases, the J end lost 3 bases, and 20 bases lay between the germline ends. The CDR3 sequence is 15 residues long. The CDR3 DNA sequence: TGTGCCAGAGGAGGCCCCAACAGAAGCGACTATGGCTACACCTTC. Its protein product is CARGGPNRSDYGYTF.

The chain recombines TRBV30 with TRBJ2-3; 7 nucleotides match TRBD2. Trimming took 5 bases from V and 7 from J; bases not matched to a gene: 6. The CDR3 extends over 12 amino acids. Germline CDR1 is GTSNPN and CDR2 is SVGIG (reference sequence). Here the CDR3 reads CAWGGVSNTQYF. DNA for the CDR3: TGTGCCTGGGGGGGGGTTTCGAATACGCAGTATTTT.

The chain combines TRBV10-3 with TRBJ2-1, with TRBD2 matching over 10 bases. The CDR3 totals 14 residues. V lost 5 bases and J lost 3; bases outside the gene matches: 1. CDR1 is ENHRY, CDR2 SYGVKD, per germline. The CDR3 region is CAISQREGYNEQFF. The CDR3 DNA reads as TGTGCCATCAGTCAGCGGGAGGGCTACAATGAGCAGTTCTTC.

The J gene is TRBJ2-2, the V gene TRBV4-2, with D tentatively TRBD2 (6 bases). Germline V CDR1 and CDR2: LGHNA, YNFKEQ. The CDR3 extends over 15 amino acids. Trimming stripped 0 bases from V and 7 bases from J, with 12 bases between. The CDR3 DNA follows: TGTGCCAGCAGCCAAGAGGGGGGTCGGGGCGGGGAGCTGTTTTTT. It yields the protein CASSQEGGRGGELFF.

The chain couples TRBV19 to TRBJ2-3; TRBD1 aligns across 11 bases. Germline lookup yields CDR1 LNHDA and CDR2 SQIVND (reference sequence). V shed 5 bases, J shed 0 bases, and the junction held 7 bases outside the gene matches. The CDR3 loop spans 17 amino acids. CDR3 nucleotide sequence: TGTGCCAGTAGTGTGGGACAGGGGGACACTAGCACAGATACGCAGTATTTT. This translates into CASSVGQGDTSTDTQYF.

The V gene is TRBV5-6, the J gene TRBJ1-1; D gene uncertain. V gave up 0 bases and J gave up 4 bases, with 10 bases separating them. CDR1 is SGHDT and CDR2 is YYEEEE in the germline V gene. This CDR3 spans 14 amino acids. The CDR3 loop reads CASSLVQVRTEAFF. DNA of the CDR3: TGTGCCAGCAGCTTGGTGCAGGTTCGCACTGAAGCTTTCTTT.

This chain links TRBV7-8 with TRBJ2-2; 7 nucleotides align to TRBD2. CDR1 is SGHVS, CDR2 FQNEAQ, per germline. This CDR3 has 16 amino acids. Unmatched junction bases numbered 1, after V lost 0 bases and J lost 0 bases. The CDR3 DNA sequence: TGTGCCAGCAGCTTAGCTGCGGGGGCGAACACCGGGGAGCTGTTTTTT. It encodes CASSLAAGANTGELFF.

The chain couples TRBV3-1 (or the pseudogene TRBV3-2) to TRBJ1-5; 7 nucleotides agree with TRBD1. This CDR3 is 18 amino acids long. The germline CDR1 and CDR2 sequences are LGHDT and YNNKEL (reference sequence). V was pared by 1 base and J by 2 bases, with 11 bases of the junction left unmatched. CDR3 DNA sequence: TGTGCCAGCAGCCAAGCCCCGAGGGGACAGAACGGCAATCAGCCCCAGCATTTT. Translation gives CASSQAPRGQNGNQPQHF.

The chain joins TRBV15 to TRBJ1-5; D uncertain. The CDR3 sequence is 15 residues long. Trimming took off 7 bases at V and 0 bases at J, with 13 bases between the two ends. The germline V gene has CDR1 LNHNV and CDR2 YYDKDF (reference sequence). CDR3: CATNLGIVSNQPQHF. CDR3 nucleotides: TGTGCCACCAACCTGGGAATAGTTAGCAATCAGCCCCAGCATTTT.

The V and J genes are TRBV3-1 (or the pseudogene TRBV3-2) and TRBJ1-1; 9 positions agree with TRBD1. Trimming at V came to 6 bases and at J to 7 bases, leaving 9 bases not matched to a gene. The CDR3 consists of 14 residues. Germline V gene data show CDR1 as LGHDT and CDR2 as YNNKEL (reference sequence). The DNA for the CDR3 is TGTGCCAGCAGACTGGGACAGGGACCCTTTGAAGCTTTCTTT. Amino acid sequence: CASRLGQGPFEAFF.

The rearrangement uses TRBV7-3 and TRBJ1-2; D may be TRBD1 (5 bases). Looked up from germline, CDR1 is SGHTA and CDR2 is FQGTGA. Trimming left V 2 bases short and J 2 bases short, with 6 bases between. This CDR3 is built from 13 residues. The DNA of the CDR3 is TGTGCCAGCAGCTTAGGACAAAACTATGGCTACACCTTC. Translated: CASSLGQNYGYTF.

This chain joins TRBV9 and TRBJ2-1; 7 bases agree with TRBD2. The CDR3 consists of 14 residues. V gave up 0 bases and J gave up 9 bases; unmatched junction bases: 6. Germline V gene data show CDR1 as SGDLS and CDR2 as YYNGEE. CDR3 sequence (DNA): TGTGCCAGCAGCGTAGACGGGGCGGGGGTTGAGCAGTTCTTC. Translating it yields CASSVDGAGVEQFF.

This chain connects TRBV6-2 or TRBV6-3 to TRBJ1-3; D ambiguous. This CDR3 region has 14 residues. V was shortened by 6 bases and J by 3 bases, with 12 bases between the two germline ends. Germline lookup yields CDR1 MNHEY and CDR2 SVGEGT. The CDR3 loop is CASSREYGGNTIYF. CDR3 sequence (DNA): TGTGCCAGCAGCCGGGAATACGGTGGAAACACCATATATTTT.

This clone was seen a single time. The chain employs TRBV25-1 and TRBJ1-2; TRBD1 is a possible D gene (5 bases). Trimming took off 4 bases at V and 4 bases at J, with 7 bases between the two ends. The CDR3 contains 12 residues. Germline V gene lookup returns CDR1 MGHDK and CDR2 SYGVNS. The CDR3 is CASSVDTYGYTF. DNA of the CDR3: TGTGCCAGCAGTGTGGACACCTATGGCTACACCTTC.

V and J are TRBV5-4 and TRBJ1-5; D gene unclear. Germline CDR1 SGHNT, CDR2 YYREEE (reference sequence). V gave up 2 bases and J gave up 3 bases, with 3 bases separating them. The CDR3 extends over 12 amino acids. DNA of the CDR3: TGTGCCAGCAGCTTTGACAATCAGCCCCAGCATTTT. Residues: CASSFDNQPQHF.

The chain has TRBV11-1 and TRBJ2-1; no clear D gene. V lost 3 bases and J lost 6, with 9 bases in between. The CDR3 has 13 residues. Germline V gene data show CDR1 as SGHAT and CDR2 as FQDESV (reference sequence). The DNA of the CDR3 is TGTGCCAGCAGCTTTACTTTAGTCAATGAGCAGTTCTTC. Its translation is CASSFTLVNEQFF.